The 4 T cell receptor beta chains listed next were all sequenced from one sample in a study of T cells in Graves' hyperthyroidism and ophthalmopathy. The CDR3 regions of TCR beta were amplified from RNA transcripts. First-round RT-PCR targeting the TCR CDR3 was performed with the HTBI primer set. TCRdb re-called the multiplex PCR reads with MiXCR, one entry per CDR3 protein. The data show some 250,000 distinct CDR3 sequences, with approximately 15% seen just once and more than 10% held by the top ten. Sequencing was performed on blood. These receptors originate from a woman in her 40s with Graves' hyperthyroidism that later progressed to Graves' ophthalmopathy.

This clonotype was recorded many times. V is TRBV12-3 or TRBV12-4 and J is TRBJ2-5, with TRBD2 matching over 13 bases. This CDR3 is 17 amino acids long. V shed 3 bases and J 0 bases; nucleotides not matched to a gene: 4. CDR3 amino acids: CASSLETSGGYQETQYF. In nucleotides, the CDR3 is TGTGCCAGCAGTTTGGAGACTAGCGGGGGGTACCAAGAGACCCAGTACTTC.

This clonotype was found many times. V is TRBV2 and J is TRBJ2-2; no reliable D call. Germline V lookup: CDR1 SNHLY, CDR2 FYNNEI. The CDR3 loop spans 15 amino acids. V gave up 2 bases and J gave up 2 bases, with 9 bases separating them. The CDR3 loop is CASSERAVNTGELFF. DNA of the CDR3: TGTGCCAGCAGTGAAAGGGCTGTTAACACCGGGGAGCTGTTTTTT.

With respect to this clonotype: A much larger clone lies a single base off, so this may be a read error. Because it lacks the conserved phenylalanine or tryptophan at the end, this CDR3 is likely a read error. The V gene is TRBV6-1, the J gene TRBJ2-3; no firm D call. The CDR3 has 14 amino acids. Germline assignment: CDR1 MNHNS and CDR2 SASEGT. V lost 4 bases and J lost 5, with 13 bases in between. The CDR3 DNA is TGTGCCAGCAGTGTTCAGACTTGGAGAGATACGCAGTATTAT. It yields the protein CASSVQTWRDTQYY.

This clonotype turned up a few times. One base away lies a much larger clone, so this may be a sequencing read error. V usage is TRBV2 and J usage is TRBJ2-5, with D unclear. CDR3 size: 13 residues. From germline, CDR1 is SNHLY and CDR2 FYNNEI. CDR3: CASRLGVSETQYF. For the CDR3, the DNA is TGTGCTAGTAGACTGGGCGTGTCGGAGACCCAGTACTTC.